The T cell receptor (beta chain) described here comes from a study of radiotherapy plus CTLA-4 blockade in lung cancer. This table comes from immunoSEQ multiplex PCR, and its TCRdb copy is limited to in-frame clones, with some not included. Among tens of thousands of clones listed, around three quarters were seen once. Germline V gene data show CDR1 as SGHTA and CDR2 as FQGNSA. There are 17 residues in the CDR3. V was clipped by 0 bases and J by 6 bases; unmatched bases: 8. Sequences were derived from peripheral blood, sampled from a patient treated with radiotherapy plus ipilimumab. The source of this sequence is a human donor with non-small cell lung cancer who had a complete response to radiotherapy plus ipilimumab. This rearrangement joins TRBV7-2 to TRBJ2-1; 10 positions agree with TRBD2. The CDR3: CASSLAPSGGALNEQFF. The CDR3 DNA follows: TGTGCCAGCAGCTTAGCGCCTAGCGGGGGAGCGCTCAATGAGCAGTTCTTC.